Listed below are T cell receptor beta chains from one sample, sequenced in a study of T cell repertoires in cytomegalovirus infection. TCRdb re-called the reads with MiXCR, one entry per CDR3 protein. This sample carries about 740,000 distinct CDR3 sequences, about a third of them seen once, and the ten largest clones take under 3%. Sequencing was performed on PBMCs. The receptors were sampled from a human donor in good health (CMV status not recorded). Some clones in this sample may be carry-over from other donors' samples. The CDR3 runs from the conserved cysteine through the conserved F or W. The D gene is left open where the match is weak. Clone size appears in some rows only: once, few, many, or a class for an expanded clone.

abundance,j_gene,v_gene,d_gene,CDR3aa,CDR3nt
few,TRBJ1-2,TRBV24-1,TRBD1,CATSDLSAGGLYGYTF,TGTGCCACCAGTGATTTGTCAGCAGGGGGTCTCTATGGCTACACCTTC
NA,TRBJ1-4,TRBV7-9,NA,CASSLGGSATNENLFF,TGTGCCAGCAGCTTAGGAGGCAGCGCAACTAATGAAAATCTGTTTTTT
few,TRBJ2-3,TRBV9,NA,CASSVGTRTSTDTQYF,TGTGCCAGCAGCGTGGGGACGAGGACAAGCACAGATACGCAGTATTTT
few,TRBJ2-7,TRBV10-2,TRBD1,CASRRPGQGAYEQYF,TGCGCCAGCAGGCGTCCGGGACAGGGCGCCTACGAGCAGTACTTC
many,TRBJ2-1,TRBV27,NA,CASSLSGSYNEQFF,TGTGCCAGCAGTTTAAGTGGTTCCTACAATGAGCAGTTCTTC
few,TRBJ2-1,TRBV7-9,NA,CASSLDGGYQYNEQFF,TGTGCCAGCAGCTTAGATGGTGGCTACCAATACAATGAGCAGTTCTTC
NA,TRBJ2-3,TRBV20-1,NA,CSARIGTDTQYF,TGCAGTGCTAGGATTGGTACAGATACGCAGTATTTT
NA,TRBJ1-5,TRBV20-1,NA,CSARLWDSNQPQHF,TGCAGTGCTAGATTGTGGGACTCCAATCAGCCCCAGCATTTT
few,TRBJ2-5,TRBV4-2,NA,CASSQRTQETQYF,TGTGCCAGCAGCCAACGAACTCAAGAGACCCAGTACTTC
once,TRBJ2-1,TRBV10-1,NA,CASSESRRAGDNEQFF,TGCGCCAGCAGTGAGTCGAGGAGGGCCGGAGACAATGAGCAGTTCTTC
few,TRBJ1-5,TRBV19,NA,CASSIVRIGGNQPQHF,TGTGCCAGTAGTATCGTGAGGATCGGGGGCAATCAGCCCCAGCATTTT
few,TRBJ2-3,TRBV6-5,TRBD1,CASSLDTGADTQYF,TGTGCCAGCAGCCTAGACACAGGGGCAGATACGCAGTATTTT
few,TRBJ1-1,TRBV6-2/TRBV6-3,NA,CASSYGGPIRPNTEAFF,TGTGCCAGCAGTTACGGCGGCCCAATACGCCCGAACACTGAAGCTTTCTTT
NA,TRBJ2-5,TRBV10-3,NA,CAIRDNSQQETQYF,TGTGCCATCAGAGACAACAGCCAACAAGAGACCCAGTACTTC
few,TRBJ1-1,TRBV5-1,NA,CASSLYVTHTEAFF,TGCGCCAGCAGCTTGTATGTCACGCACACTGAAGCTTTCTTT
many,TRBJ1-2,TRBV7-8,NA,CASSLAGDDGYTF,TGTGCCAGCAGCTTAGCGGGGGACGATGGCTACACCTTC
few,TRBJ1-5,TRBV28,NA,CASRNTGGGNQPQHF,TGTGCCAGCAGGAATACAGGAGGGGGGAATCAGCCCCAGCATTTT
few,TRBJ2-7,TRBV7-9,NA,CASSSSHVYEQYF,TGTGCCAGCAGCTCCTCACATGTCTACGAGCAGTACTTC
many,TRBJ2-4,TRBV12-3/TRBV12-4,TRBD1,CASTRTGKNIQYF,TGTGCCAGCACCCGGACAGGGAAAAACATTCAGTACTTC
NA,TRBJ1-5,TRBV15,NA,CATSRPPRGTYSNQPQHF,TGTGCCACCAGCAGGCCCCCCAGGGGTACTTATAGCAATCAGCCCCAGCATTTT
NA,TRBJ2-1,TRBV19,TRBD1,CASGDRYNEQFF,TGTGCCAGTGGGGACAGGTACAATGAGCAGTTCTTC
NA,TRBJ2-1,TRBV20-1,NA,CSARAPGRDYNEQFF,TGCAGTGCTAGAGCTCCGGGGCGGGACTACAATGAGCAGTTCTTC
NA,TRBJ2-1,TRBV6-2/TRBV6-3,TRBD1,CASSYSDRAPYNEHFF,TGTGCCAGCAGTTACTCGGACAGGGCCCCCTACAATGAGCATTTCTTC
NA,TRBJ2-4,TRBV6-1,TRBD2,CASSEFGTSGRGNIQYF,TGTGCCAGCAGTGAATTCGGGACTAGCGGGAGGGGGAACATTCAGTACTTC
NA,TRBJ2-5,TRBV6-1,TRBD1,CASGRGRLPRETQYF,TGTGCCAGCGGAAGGGGGCGCCTCCCCCGAGAGACCCAGTACTTC
few,TRBJ1-5,TRBV5-6,NA,CASSAGVRENQPQHF,TGTGCCAGCAGCGCCGGTGTCAGGGAAAATCAGCCCCAGCATTTT
few,TRBJ2-1,TRBV11-2,TRBD2,CASSFYGLAGLYNEQFF,TGTGCCAGCAGCTTCTACGGGCTAGCGGGGCTATACAATGAGCAGTTCTTC
few,TRBJ2-1,TRBV7-6,TRBD2,CASSSLGLATEQFF,TGTGCCAGCAGCTCGTTGGGACTAGCGACTGAGCAGTTCTTC
few,TRBJ2-7,TRBV20-1,NA,CSARTGTHIREQYF,TGCAGTGCAAGGACCGGGACTCATATACGAGAGCAGTACTTC